This paragraph covers one T cell receptor (beta chain) sequence. Read sequence stops 3 residues before the CDR3 end, and the germline J gene provides the missing end. TCRdb's table, derived via immunoSEQ multiplex PCR, lists solely in-frame clones and lacks some. There are around 35,000 clones in the sample, with around 3.9% held by the top ten. The data originate from a study of T cells in women clearing cervical HPV infection. Study-level information: Cases: HPV16-related CIN3 or worse on histology, a couple of invasive cancers. Case blood drawn at lesion detection; control blood after infection cleared.

This CDR3 comprises 15 residues. Germline-derived CDR1 and CDR2 are MNHEY and SVGEGT. The junction had 5 bases not matched to a gene; V was cut back by 5 bases and J by 5 bases. The sequence derives from a woman between 18 and 69 years old with a cervical HPV16 infection that either progressed to CIN3+ or cleared (not recorded which). Sequences were obtained from blood buffy coat. The chain uses TRBV6-2 or TRBV6-3 and TRBJ2-1, with TRBD2 matching over 11 bases. CDR3 DNA (partial): TGTGCCAGCAGTCGACTAGCGGGATTGAACAATGAG. This encodes CASSRLAGLNNE. The CDR3 in its entirety is CASSRLAGLNNEQFF.